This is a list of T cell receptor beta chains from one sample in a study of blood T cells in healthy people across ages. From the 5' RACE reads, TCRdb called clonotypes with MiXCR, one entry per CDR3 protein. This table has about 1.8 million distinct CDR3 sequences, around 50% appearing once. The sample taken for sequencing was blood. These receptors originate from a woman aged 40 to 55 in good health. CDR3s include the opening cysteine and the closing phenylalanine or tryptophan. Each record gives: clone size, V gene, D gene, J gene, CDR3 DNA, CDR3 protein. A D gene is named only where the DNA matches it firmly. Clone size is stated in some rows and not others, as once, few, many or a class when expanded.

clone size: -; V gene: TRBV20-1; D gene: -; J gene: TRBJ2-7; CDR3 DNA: TGCAGTGCTAGGGGACGGAGCGGCTACGAGCAGTACTTC; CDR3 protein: CSARGRSGYEQYF
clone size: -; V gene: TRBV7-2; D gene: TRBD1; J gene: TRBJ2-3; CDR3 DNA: TGTGCCAGCAGCTTGCCGCGCAGGGGGGATACGCAGTATTTT; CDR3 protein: CASSLPRRGDTQYF
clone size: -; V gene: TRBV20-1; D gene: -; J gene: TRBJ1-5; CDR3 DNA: TGCAGTGCCGCGGCCGGGGCGCGCAATCAGCCCCAGCATTTT; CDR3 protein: CSAAAGARNQPQHF
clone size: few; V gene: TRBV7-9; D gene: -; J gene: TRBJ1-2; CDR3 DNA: TGTGCCAGCAGCGCCCTAACTGGTACCTATGGCTACACCTTC; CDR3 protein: CASSALTGTYGYTF
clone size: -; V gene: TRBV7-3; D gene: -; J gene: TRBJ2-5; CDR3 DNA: TGTGCCAGCAGCGTGCACGGACCCCAAGAGACCCAGTACTTC; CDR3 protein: CASSVHGPQETQYF
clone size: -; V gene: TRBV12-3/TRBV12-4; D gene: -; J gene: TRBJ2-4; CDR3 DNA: TGTGCCAGCAGTTTATCCGGGACTCAAAACATTCAGTACTTC; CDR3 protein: CASSLSGTQNIQYF
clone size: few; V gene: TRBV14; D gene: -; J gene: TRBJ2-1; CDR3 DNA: TGTGCCAGCAGCCAACATACTAGTGGTGAGCAGTTCTTC; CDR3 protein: CASSQHTSGEQFF
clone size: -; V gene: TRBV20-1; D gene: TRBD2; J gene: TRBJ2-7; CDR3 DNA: TGCAGTGCTAGAGATCTAGCGGGCTACGAGCAGTACTTC; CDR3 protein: CSARDLAGYEQYF
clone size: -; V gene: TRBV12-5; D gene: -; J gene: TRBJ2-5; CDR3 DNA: TGTGCTAGTGGCTTGGTACCAAGGGGCCTGGTAGAAGAGACCCAGTACTTC; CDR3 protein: CASGLVPRGLVEETQYF
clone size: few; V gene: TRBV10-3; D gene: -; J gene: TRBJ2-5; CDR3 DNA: TGTGCCATCAGTGAGGGGTGGAGGATGGAGACCCAGTACTTC; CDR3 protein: CAISEGWRMETQYF
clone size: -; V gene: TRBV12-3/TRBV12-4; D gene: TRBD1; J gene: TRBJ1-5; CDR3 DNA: TGTGCCAGCACCCTCACAGGGGTGGATCAGCCCCAGCATTTT; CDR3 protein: CASTLTGVDQPQHF
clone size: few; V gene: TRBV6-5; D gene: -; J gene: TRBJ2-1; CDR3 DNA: TGTGCCAGCAGGGACGGTTTGTCCAATGAGCAGTTCTTC; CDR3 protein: CASRDGLSNEQFF
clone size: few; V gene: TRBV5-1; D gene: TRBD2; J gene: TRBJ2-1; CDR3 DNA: TGCGCCAGCAGCTTGGCTAGCGGGGGGGCAGATGAGCAGTTCTTC; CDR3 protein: CASSLASGGADEQFF
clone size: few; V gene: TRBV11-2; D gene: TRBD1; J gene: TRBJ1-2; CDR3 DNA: TGTGCCAGCAGCCCTTGGGGAGGGACAGACAACTATGGCTACACCTTC; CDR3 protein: CASSPWGGTDNYGYTF
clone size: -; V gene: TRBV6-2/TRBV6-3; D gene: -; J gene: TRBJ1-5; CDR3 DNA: TGTGCCAGCAGTTACTTGGCTTGGGCAGGAAAGAAAGAAAATCAGCCCCAGCATTTT; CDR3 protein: CASSYLAWAGKKENQPQHF
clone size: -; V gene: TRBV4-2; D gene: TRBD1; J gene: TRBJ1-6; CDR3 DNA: TGTGCCAGCAGCCAGGGGACAGGGTCCTATAATTCACCCCTCCACTTT; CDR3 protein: CASSQGTGSYNSPLHF
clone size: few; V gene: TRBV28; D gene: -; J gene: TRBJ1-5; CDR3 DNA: TGTGCCAGCAGTCAGTACAGAGATAGCAATCAGCCCCAGCATTTT; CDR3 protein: CASSQYRDSNQPQHF
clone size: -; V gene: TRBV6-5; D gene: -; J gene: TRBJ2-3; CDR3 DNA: TGTGCCAGCGGGGAGAGGATTGGGACAGATACGCAGTATTTT; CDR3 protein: CASGERIGTDTQYF
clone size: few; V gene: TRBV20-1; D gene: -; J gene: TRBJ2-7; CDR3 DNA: TGCAGTGCTAGCGGCTGGAGCTCCTACGAGCAGTACTTC; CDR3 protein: CSASGWSSYEQYF
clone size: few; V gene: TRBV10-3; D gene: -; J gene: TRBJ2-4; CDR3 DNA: TGTGCCACCCATCTTTGGGACCTACAAAGAGACATTCAGTACTTC; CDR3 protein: CATHLWDLQRDIQYF
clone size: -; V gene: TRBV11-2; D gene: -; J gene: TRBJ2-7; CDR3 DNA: TGTGCCAGCAGCTTACTAGATCTGAACAATAGGGCGGATCAATTTTCCTACGAGCAGTACTTC; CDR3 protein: CASSLLDLNNRADQFSYEQYF
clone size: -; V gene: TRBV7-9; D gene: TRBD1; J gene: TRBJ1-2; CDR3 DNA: TGTGCCAGCAGACGAACAGGGGGCGTGGGCTACACCTTC; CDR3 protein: CASRRTGGVGYTF
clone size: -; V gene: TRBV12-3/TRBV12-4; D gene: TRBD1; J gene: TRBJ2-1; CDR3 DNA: TGTGCCAGCAGCTCCCGGGACAGGGGAGTGGGTGAGCAGTTCTTC; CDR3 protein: CASSSRDRGVGEQFF
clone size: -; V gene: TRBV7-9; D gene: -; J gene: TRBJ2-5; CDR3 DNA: TGTGCCAGCAGCTTACCGCGACAGGCACAAGAGACCCAGTACTTC; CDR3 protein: CASSLPRQAQETQYF
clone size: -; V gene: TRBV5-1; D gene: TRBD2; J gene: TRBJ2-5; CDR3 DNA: TGCGCCAGCTGTCTCTCCGGGGGGTACCAAGAGACCCAGTACTTC; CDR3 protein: CASCLSGGYQETQYF
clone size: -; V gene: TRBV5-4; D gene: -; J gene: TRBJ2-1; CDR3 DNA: TGTGCCAGCAGCTTCGGGTCTAACGAGTTCTTC; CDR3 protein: CASSFGSNEFF
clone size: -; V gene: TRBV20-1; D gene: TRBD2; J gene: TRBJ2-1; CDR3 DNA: TGCAGTGCTAGACCCCCTAGTACGGGGGGATACAATGAGCAGTTCTTC; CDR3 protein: CSARPPSTGGYNEQFF
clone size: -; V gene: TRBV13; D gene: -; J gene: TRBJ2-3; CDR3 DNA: TGTGCCAGCAGCCCCGAGGGGCTAGATACGCAGTATTTT; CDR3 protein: CASSPEGLDTQYF
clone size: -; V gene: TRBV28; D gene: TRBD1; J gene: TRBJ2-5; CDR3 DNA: TGTGCCAGCACCCCCAGACAGGGGGCGTCGGAGCAGTACTTC; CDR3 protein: CASTPRQGASEQYF
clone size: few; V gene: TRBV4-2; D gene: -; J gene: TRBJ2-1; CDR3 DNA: TGTGCCAGCAGCCAATGGGGCGGGGGTCAGGGGAATGAGCAGTTCTTC; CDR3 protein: CASSQWGGGQGNEQFF
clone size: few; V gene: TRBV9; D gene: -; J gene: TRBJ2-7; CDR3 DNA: TGTGCCAGCAGCGTAACCTTCCGGGACCTCGAGCAGTACTTC; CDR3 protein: CASSVTFRDLEQYF
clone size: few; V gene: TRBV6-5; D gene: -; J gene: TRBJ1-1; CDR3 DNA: TGTGCCAGCAGACAGGACGACGCGAACACTGAAGCTTTCTTT; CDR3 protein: CASRQDDANTEAFF
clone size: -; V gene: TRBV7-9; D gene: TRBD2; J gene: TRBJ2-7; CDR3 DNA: TGTGCCAGCAGCCCACCCAGCGGGGGGGCAGGGAACGAGCAGTACTTC; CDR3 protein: CASSPPSGGAGNEQYF
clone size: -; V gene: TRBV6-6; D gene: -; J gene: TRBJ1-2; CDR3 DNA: TGTGCCAGCAGCCCACCAGGGACCAGGGACTATGGCTACACCTTC; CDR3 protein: CASSPPGTRDYGYTF
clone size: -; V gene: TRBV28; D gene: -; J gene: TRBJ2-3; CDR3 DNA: TGTGCCAGCAGTCGTCGAGGGGTAAGCACAGATACGCAGTATTTT; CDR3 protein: CASSRRGVSTDTQYF